One sample yielded the 23 T cell receptor beta chains listed below, sequenced in a study of T cell repertoires in cytomegalovirus infection. TCRdb reprocessed the reads via MiXCR and lists one record per CDR3 protein. The sample lists 250,000 to 300,000 distinct CDR3 sequences; about an eighth were seen once. Sequenced: PBMCs. These receptors were obtained from a human donor in good health (CMV status not recorded). Some clones in this sample may be carry-over from other donors' samples.

This clonotype was counted a few times. This chain connects TRBV19 to TRBJ2-1; D gene uncertain. Trimming removed 7 bases at V and 4 bases at J, with 20 bases between. This CDR3 is built from 16 residues. The V gene's germline CDR1 is LNHDA and CDR2 SQIVND (reference sequence). The CDR3 coding sequence is TGTGCCAGTACAACCCCGGGCGCCCTAGGGTACAATGAGCAGTTCTTC. Translated: CASTTPGALGYNEQFF.

Many counts were recorded for this clonotype. The rearrangement uses TRBV19 and TRBJ2-1, with TRBD2 matching over 9 bases. CDR1 and CDR2 from the germline V gene are LNHDA and SQIVND (reference sequence). The CDR3 contains 16 residues. The V and J ends lost 1 base and 4 bases, in that order; junction bases with no gene match: 5. CDR3: CASSIGKLAGYNEQFF. The CDR3 nucleotides read TGTGCCAGTAGTATAGGAAAGCTAGCGGGGTACAATGAGCAGTTCTTC.

This clonotype turned up a few times. This chain joins TRBV28 and TRBJ1-5; the match to TRBD1 covers 9 bases. The trim removed 3 bases at V and 5 bases at J, leaving 5 bases unmatched. Germline V gene sequence: CDR1 MDHEN, CDR2 SYDVKM. The CDR3 totals 15 residues. As DNA, the CDR3 is TGTGCCAGCAGTTTCCGGGACAGGGTCCATCAGCCCCAGCATTTT. Translating it yields CASSFRDRVHQPQHF.

This chain links TRBV28 with TRBJ1-2; D is possibly TRBD1 (5 bases). The CDR3 is made up of 13 amino acids. CDR1 is MDHEN, CDR2 SYDVKM, per germline. With 6 bases removed from V and 4 bases from J, the gap between germline ends came to 12 bases. CDR3 coding DNA: TGTGCCAGCAGCATCTCCGGGACCTATGGCTACACCTTC. It specifies CASSISGTYGYTF.

Ten or more counts support this clonotype. The CDR3 nucleotides read TGTGCCAGCAGCAGAATACCGGGACGGAGCTCCTATAATTCACCCCTCCACTTT. Its protein product is CASSRIPGRSSYNSPLHF. The chain recombines TRBV5-6 with TRBJ1-6, with D possibly being TRBD1 (5 bases). In germline, CDR1 is SGHDT, CDR2 YYEEEE. This CDR3 is built from 18 residues. Trimming took 4 bases from V and 0 from J, leaving 17 bases between them.

V usage is TRBV2 and J usage is TRBJ2-2; D is possibly TRBD2 (6 bases). The V and J ends lost 7 bases and 0 bases respectively, with 9 bases between them. CDR3 size: 14 residues. Germline CDR1 and CDR2: SNHLY and FYNNEI. CDR3 protein: CASIGTANTGELFF. The CDR3 nucleotides are TGTGCCAGCATCGGGACTGCGAACACCGGGGAGCTGTTTTTT.

In this sample, this clonotype turned up many times. This chain joins TRBV12-3 or TRBV12-4 and TRBJ2-7; D unresolved. V shed 6 bases and J shed 4 bases, with 7 bases lying between them. The CDR3 is 11 amino acids. The CDR3 coding sequence is TGTGCCAGCAGCAAAGGATACGAGCAGTACTTC. Protein product: CASSKGYEQYF.

This clonotype was seen many times. The chain recombines TRBV7-2 with TRBJ2-7; unclear D gene. This CDR3 has 14 residues. The V end was cut by 1 base, the J end by 0 bases, with 7 bases between. Germline lookup yields CDR1 SGHTA and CDR2 FQGNSA. CDR3 bases: TGTGCCAGCAGCTTAGACTGGACCTCCTACGAGCAGTACTTC. The encoded protein is CASSLDWTSYEQYF.

J is TRBJ2-3 and V is TRBV4-2, with 8 nucleotides matching TRBD2. Germline lookup yields CDR1 LGHNA and CDR2 YNFKEQ. The CDR3 extends over 16 amino acids. Trimming took 0 bases from V and 5 from J; bases not matched to a gene: 7. The CDR3 loop is CASSQESGLAGDTQYF. CDR3 sequence (DNA): TGTGCCAGCAGCCAAGAAAGCGGGCTAGCGGGAGATACGCAGTATTTT.

V gene TRBV25-1 combines with J gene TRBJ2-7; 10 bases line up with TRBD2. The CDR3 covers 15 residues. J lost 6 bases, V lost 2 bases, and 7 bases had no gene match. The germline V gene encodes CDR1 MGHDK and CDR2 SYGVNS. CDR3 sequence: CASSEQGIAGGEQYF. Written as DNA, the CDR3 is TGTGCCAGCAGTGAACAGGGGATAGCGGGAGGCGAGCAGTACTTC.

CDR3 amino acids: CASSPEGRGRSRNTEAFF. Written as DNA, the CDR3 is TGCGCCAGCAGCCCGGAGGGCAGGGGCCGCTCCCGGAACACTGAAGCTTTCTTT. The rearrangement uses TRBV5-1 and TRBJ1-1; D possibly corresponds to TRBD1 (6 bases). The V gene's germline CDR1 is SGHRS and CDR2 YFSETQ. The CDR3 has 18 amino acids. Deletions cut 4 bases from V and 1 base from J, with 23 bases between.

This clonotype was detected many times. V gene TRBV27 combines with J gene TRBJ1-1; unclear D gene. The CDR3 length is 14 residues. Germline V CDR1 and CDR2: MNHEY, SMNVEV (reference sequence). V was cut by 3 bases and J by 1 base, with 9 bases left in between. As DNA, the CDR3 is TGTGCCAGCAGTTTTCTTCGCGGGAACACTGAAGCTTTCTTT. The encoded protein is CASSFLRGNTEAFF.

With regard to this clonotype: As the CDR3 is not closed by the conserved phenylalanine or tryptophan, this likely results from a read error. The chain recombines TRBV4-1 with TRBJ2-2; 9 bases align to TRBD2. The V gene's germline CDR1 is MGHRA and CDR2 YSYEKL. The CDR3 runs 17 residues. The V gene end was trimmed by 2 bases and the J gene end by 4 bases; junction bases not matched to a gene: 8. In DNA form, the CDR3 reads TGCGCCAGCAGCCAAAAGGTCGGGACTAGCTCCACCGGGGAGCTGTTTTTA. Protein product: CASSQKVGTSSTGELFL.

This clonotype came up a few times. This chain connects TRBV4-3 to TRBJ1-6, with 8 bases lining up with TRBD1. CDR1 is LGHNA and CDR2 is YSLEER in the germline V gene. Germline trimming cut 2 bases from V and 10 bases from J; bases unmatched to any gene: 7. The CDR3 runs 15 residues. The CDR3, as DNA: TGCGCCAGCAGCCAACGACGGACAGGGAACTCACCCCTCCACTTT. It specifies CASSQRRTGNSPLHF.

The V gene is TRBV7-3, the J gene TRBJ2-3; D is uncertain. CDR1 and CDR2 from the germline V gene are SGHTA and FQGTGA. The CDR3 totals 15 residues. V shed 2 bases and J shed 2 bases, with 11 bases lying between them. In DNA, the CDR3 is TGTGCCAGCAGCTTACAGACTGATCTCACAGATACGCAGTATTTT. This codes for CASSLQTDLTDTQYF.

The V gene is TRBV20-1, the J gene TRBJ2-5, with 7 bases lining up with TRBD2. This CDR3 has 15 residues. Germline CDR1 reads DFQATT; CDR2 reads SNEGSKA (reference sequence). V lost 3 bases to trimming and J lost 2 bases; unmatched junction nucleotides: 9. The CDR3 DNA is TGCAGTGCTAGGGGAGGCAGCGGGGTACAAGAGACCCAGTACTTC. Its protein product is CSARGGSGVQETQYF.

The CDR3 sequence: CAISATGEGYEQYF. CDR3 bases: TGTGCCATCAGTGCGACAGGGGAGGGCTACGAGCAGTACTTC. The chain couples TRBV10-3 to TRBJ2-7; the D gene is possibly TRBD1 (8 bases). The CDR3 has 14 residues. Germline V gives CDR1 ENHRY, CDR2 SYGVKD. Trimming pared 4 bases from V and 3 bases from J, leaving 13 bases between.

This clonotype has only a few counts. The rearrangement links TRBV13 to TRBJ1-2; 7 bases are a match to TRBD1. CDR3 length: 14 residues. Germline CDR1 reads PRHDT; CDR2 reads FYEKMQ (reference sequence). J gave up 5 bases and V 7 bases, and 10 bases lay outside the gene matches. The chain's CDR3 is CASIRQGSLYGYTF. For the CDR3, the DNA is TGTGCCAGCATCCGACAGGGATCACTTTATGGCTACACCTTC.

This clonotype has ten or more counts. The chain carries TRBV6-2 or TRBV6-3 and TRBJ1-1; 8 nucleotides line up with TRBD1. There are 12 residues in the CDR3. The germline CDR1 and CDR2 sequences are MNHEY and SVGEGT. V lost 7 bases, J lost 4 bases, and 2 bases stayed unmatched. The CDR3 region has the DNA TGTGCCAGCACGGACAGGGCCACTGAAGCTTTCTTT. Its protein product is CASTDRATEAFF.

This clonotype was detected many times. This chain uses TRBV27 with TRBJ2-7; TRBD1 matches 8 bases. The J segment lost 2 bases and the V segment lost 3 bases, leaving 9 bases of the junction unmatched. The CDR3 length is 16 residues. Germline CDR1 and CDR2: MNHEY and SMNVEV (reference sequence). The chain's CDR3 is CASSFNTGTGAYEQYF. The CDR3, as DNA: TGTGCCAGCAGTTTCAATACCGGGACAGGAGCCTACGAGCAGTACTTC.

This chain links TRBV5-1 with TRBJ2-1, with D perhaps matching TRBD2 (5 bases). The CDR3 contains 13 residues. Looked up from germline, CDR1 is SGHRS and CDR2 is YFSETQ. V gave up 5 bases and J gave up 6 bases, with 12 bases separating them. CDR3 sequence reads: CASSSLASNEQFF. The CDR3 nucleotides are TGCGCCAGCAGTTCCCTAGCCTCCAATGAGCAGTTCTTC.

This clonotype was found many times. The chain has TRBV10-3 and TRBJ2-7; 11 bases are a match to TRBD1. After removal of 4 bases from V and 3 bases from J, the junction contained 2 bases not matched to a gene. The CDR3 runs 14 residues. The germline V gene encodes CDR1 ENHRY and CDR2 SYGVKD. In DNA form, the CDR3 reads TGTGCCATCAGTGCCGGGACAGGGGGCTACGAGCAGTACTTC. Its translation is CAISAGTGGYEQYF.

Many counts were recorded for this clonotype. The chain has TRBV11-2 and TRBJ1-2; 9 bases line up with TRBD1. V lost 5 bases, J lost 2 bases, and 3 bases stayed unmatched. CDR1 and CDR2 (germline): SGHAT, FQNNGV. The CDR3 runs to 14 residues. The CDR3 is CASSDRGMNYGYTF. CDR3 coding DNA: TGTGCCAGCAGCGACAGGGGGATGAACTATGGCTACACCTTC. The whole variable domain, filled in from reference TRBV11-2 and TRBJ1-2, reads EAGVAQSPRYKIIEKRQSVAFWCNPISGHATLYWYQQILGQGPKLLIQFQNNGVVDDSQLPKDRFSAERLKGVDSTLKIQPAKLEDSAVYLCASSDRGMNYGYTFGSGTRLTVV.